Shown below are 21 T cell receptor beta chains from a single sample sequenced in a study of chemoradiotherapy in HPV16-positive cancers. Some clones are missing from TCRdb's copy, which holds only in-frame ones; the method was immunoSEQ multiplex PCR. The sample records tens of thousands of clones, around 90% being singletons. The sample consisted of blood, taken from a patient who underwent chemoradiotherapy. The receptors shown here come from a human donor with HPV-associated anogenital cancer.

V is TRBV5-1 and J is TRBJ2-3; D might be TRBD2 (5 bases). Deletions cut 4 bases from V and 4 bases from J, with 16 bases between. The CDR3 is made up of 15 amino acids. The germline gives CDR1 SGHRS, CDR2 YFSETQ. CDR3 in amino acids: CASSPRPLGADTQYF. The CDR3 bases are TGCGCCAGCAGCCCCCGACCCCTCGGGGCAGATACGCAGTATTTT.

J is TRBJ2-3 and V is TRBV7-9, with 11 bases that match TRBD2. Germline V gene data show CDR1 as SEHNR and CDR2 as FQNEAQ (reference sequence). CDR3 length: 17 amino acids. The V gene end was trimmed by 5 bases and the J gene end by 5 bases; junction bases not matched to a gene: 12. Here the CDR3 reads CASSPDPSGRSGDTQYF. The CDR3 DNA follows: TGTGCCAGCAGCCCAGACCCTAGCGGGAGGTCGGGAGATACGCAGTATTTT.

The chain links TRBV5-5 to TRBJ2-1; D is undetermined. Trimming left V 8 bases short and J 4 bases short, with 10 bases between. The CDR3 length is 12 residues. Germline V gene data show CDR1 as SGHKS and CDR2 as YYEKEE (reference sequence). CDR3 nucleotides: TGTGCCAGTACACATACGTACAATGAGCAGTTCTTC. The encoded protein is CASTHTYNEQFF.

V gene TRBV2 combines with J gene TRBJ1-4, with 11 bases lining up with TRBD1. J gave up 5 bases and V 7 bases, and 9 bases lay outside the gene matches. Looked up from germline, CDR1 is SNHLY and CDR2 is FYNNEI. The CDR3 covers 16 residues. CDR3 DNA: TGTGCCAGCAACGTCCCGGGACAGGGGGAGAATGAAAAACTGTTTTTT. Translating gives CASNVPGQGENEKLFF.

The J gene is TRBJ2-7, the V gene TRBV7-9; TRBD2 is a possible D gene (7 bases). Germline V gives CDR1 SEHNR, CDR2 FQNEAQ (reference sequence). CDR3 length: 15 amino acids. Trimming pared 1 base from V and 2 bases from J, leaving 12 bases between. CDR3 sequence: CASSLVGGETYEQYF. The CDR3 DNA follows: TGTGCCAGCAGCTTAGTAGGGGGGGAAACCTACGAGCAGTACTTC.

V is TRBV6-1 and J is TRBJ2-7; weak D call: TRBD2 (6 bases). With 6 bases removed from V and 4 bases from J, the gap between germline ends came to 19 bases. The V gene's germline CDR1 is MNHNS and CDR2 SASEGT. The CDR3 is made up of 15 amino acids. The CDR3 DNA follows: TGTGCCAGCAGGGAGGGCACAGACCCCTTTTACGAGCAGTACTTC. It codes for CASREGTDPFYEQYF.

V is TRBV6-6 and J is TRBJ1-4; D gene unclear. V lost 7 bases and J lost 0, with 12 bases in between. This CDR3 is 15 amino acids long. CDR1 and CDR2 from the germline V gene are MNHNY and SVGAGI (reference sequence). CDR3 in amino acids: CASTTNPATNEKLFF. The CDR3 nucleotides are TGTGCCAGCACAACAAATCCCGCAACTAATGAAAAACTGTTTTTT.

This clone was seen once. V gene TRBV19 combines with J gene TRBJ1-2, with 8 bases lining up with TRBD1. Trimming removed 5 bases from V and 7 bases from J; junction bases left unmatched: 12. The CDR3 runs 15 residues. Germline lookup yields CDR1 LNHDA and CDR2 SQIVND (reference sequence). In DNA form, the CDR3 reads TGTGCCAGTAGTGCCGACAGGGGAAGTTTTCGTGGCTACACCTTC. Residues: CASSADRGSFRGYTF.

The V gene is TRBV27, the J gene TRBJ2-3, with TRBD1 as a possible D gene (6 bases). V lost 3 bases, J lost 4 bases, and 8 bases lay in between. The V gene's germline CDR1 is MNHEY and CDR2 SMNVEV (reference sequence). CDR3 length: 13 amino acids. CDR3 sequence reads: CASSFPGADTQYF. CDR3 in DNA: TGTGCCAGCAGTTTTCCAGGGGCAGATACGCAGTATTTT.

CDR3 nucleotide sequence: TGTGCCAGCCGTCTCACGGGTGCGTCCTACAATGAGCAGTTCTTC. Encoded protein: CASRLTGASYNEQFF. This chain connects TRBV7-3 to TRBJ2-1; D is unclear. The CDR3 contains 15 residues. V was pared by 8 bases and J by 1 base, with 15 bases between. Germline V CDR1 and CDR2: SGHTA, FQGTGA.

For this clone: At one of its ends the junction is not consistent with the germline gene, which may arise from a read error. The gene calls are TRBV6-5 and TRBJ2-3; possibly TRBD1 for D (5 bases). The CDR3 sequence is 11 residues long. From germline, CDR1 is MNHEY and CDR2 SVGAGI. The CDR3 loop is CASDQAGRWDF. The CDR3 DNA reads TGTGCCAGCGACCAGGCAGGGCGATGGGATTTT.

J is TRBJ2-1 and V is TRBV9; TRBD2 aligns across 7 bases. V shed 4 bases, J shed 2 bases, and the junction held 6 bases outside the gene matches. Germline loops: CDR1 SGDLS, CDR2 YYNGEE. The CDR3 is 15 amino acids. The CDR3 nucleotides are TGTGCCAGCAGCCCCCGGGACTACCCCTACAATGAGCAGTTCTTC. It yields the protein CASSPRDYPYNEQFF.

The J gene is TRBJ2-5, the V gene TRBV5-1; no clear D. The CDR3 sequence is 13 residues long. Germline V gene data show CDR1 as SGHRS and CDR2 as YFSETQ. Trimming took 1 base from V and 5 from J, leaving 9 bases between them. The CDR3 nucleotides are TGCGCCAGCAGCTTGCAGCTAGGGGAGACCCAGTACTTC. Translating it yields CASSLQLGETQYF.

This chain links TRBV28 with TRBJ1-6; D may be TRBD1 (5 bases). Per germline, CDR1 MDHEN and CDR2 SYDVKM. With 2 bases removed from V and 9 bases from J, the gap between germline ends came to 17 bases. The CDR3 is 16 amino acids. The CDR3 here is CASSLSPGGESSPLHF. DNA for the CDR3: TGTGCCAGCAGTTTAAGCCCGGGGGGGGAAAGTTCACCCCTCCACTTT.

The chain joins TRBV5-1 to TRBJ1-5; TRBD1 matches 7 bases. Germline loops: CDR1 SGHRS, CDR2 YFSETQ. V dropped 4 bases and J dropped 2; count of bases not matched to a gene: 6. This CDR3 is built from 15 residues. The CDR3 spells CASSPGDSGNQPQHF. CDR3 in DNA: TGCGCCAGCAGCCCGGGGGACAGCGGCAATCAGCCCCAGCATTTT.

The V and J genes are TRBV11-2 and TRBJ1-4, with D hard to call. Trimming removed 5 bases at V and 4 bases at J, with 8 bases between. Germline V CDR1 and CDR2: SGHAT, FQNNGV. This CDR3 has 13 residues. CDR3 residues: CASSRDNNEKLFF. DNA of the CDR3: TGTGCCAGCAGCAGAGACAATAATGAAAAACTGTTTTTT.

The chain has TRBV2 and TRBJ1-1; 11 nucleotides agree with TRBD1. Looked up from germline, CDR1 is SNHLY and CDR2 is FYNNEI. Trimming at V came to 3 bases and at J to 6 bases, leaving 6 bases not matched to a gene. CDR3 length equals 15 residues. The CDR3 here is CASSEGQGEEAEAFF. The DNA for the CDR3 is TGTGCCAGCAGTGAGGGACAGGGGGAGGAGGCTGAAGCTTTCTTT. The complete variable domain, with remaining parts taken from reference TRBV2 and TRBJ1-1, reads EPEVTQTPSHQVTQMGQEVILRCVPISNHLYFYWYRQILGQKVEFLVSFYNNEISEKSEIFDDQFSVERPDGSNFTLKIRSTKLEDSAMYFCASSEGQGEEAEAFFGQGTRLTVV.

The J gene is TRBJ1-5, the V gene TRBV15; D is ambiguous. Germline V CDR1 and CDR2: LNHNV, YYDKDF (reference sequence). The CDR3 totals 12 residues. V was cut by 5 bases and J by 9 bases, with 11 bases left in between. The CDR3 reads CATSVAAGPQHF. The DNA of the CDR3 is TGTGCCACCAGCGTGGCAGCCGGGCCCCAGCATTTT.

The chain carries TRBV28 and TRBJ1-1; 9 bases line up with TRBD1. Germline trimming cut 7 bases from V and 0 bases from J; bases unmatched to any gene: 6. This CDR3 spans 15 amino acids. CDR1 and CDR2 from the germline V gene are MDHEN and SYDVKM. The CDR3 protein is CASKTGGGVNTEAFF. Here the CDR3 DNA reads TGTGCCAGCAAAACAGGGGGCGGCGTGAACACTGAAGCTTTCTTT.

V usage is TRBV4-1 and J usage is TRBJ1-5, with D unresolved. Germline values: CDR1 MGHRA, CDR2 YSYEKL. The V end was cut by 0 bases, the J end by 4 bases, with 10 bases between. The CDR3 is 15 amino acids. The CDR3 DNA reads TGCGCCAGCAGCCAAGATTATTGGCCGAATCAGCCCCAGCATTTT. Translating it yields CASSQDYWPNQPQHF.

This chain links TRBV28 with TRBJ2-5; D assignment may be TRBD1 or TRBD2 (6 bases each). Trimming shortened V by 6 bases and J by 2 bases, and 13 bases separated the two germline ends. Germline V gene lookup returns CDR1 MDHEN and CDR2 SYDVKM. This CDR3 spans 14 amino acids. The CDR3 nucleotides are TGTGCCAGCAGCCAAGGGGGGACACAAGAGACCCAGTACTTC. This translates into CASSQGGTQETQYF.